The 21 T cell receptor beta chains listed next were all sequenced from one sample in a study of blood T cells in healthy people across ages. Combining a sample-barcoded 5' primer with a J-beta primer mix, a second PCR ran for about 7 to 11 cycles. TCRdb analysed the 5' RACE reads with MiXCR anew, one entry per CDR3 protein. The table lists approximately 850,000 distinct CDR3 sequences, 58% of them singletons. Sequencing was done on a sample of blood. Receptors originate from a man in his thirties or forties in good health.

V is TRBV20-1 and J is TRBJ1-1; D not resolved. The CDR3 sequence is 10 residues long. Trimming removed 6 bases from V and 1 base from J, with 3 bases in between. Germline loops: CDR1 DFQATT, CDR2 SNEGSKA (reference sequence). The DNA for the CDR3 is TGCAGTGCGGGGAACACTGAAGCTTTCTTT. Protein: CSAGNTEAFF.

The chain uses TRBV20-1 and TRBJ2-3, with 10 bases fitting TRBD1. The CDR3 totals 15 residues. Germline V gene lookup returns CDR1 DFQATT and CDR2 SNEGSKA (reference sequence). V trimming: 6 bases; J trimming: 3 bases; junction bases outside the gene matches: 9. Here the CDR3 reads CSAVDRGLRTDTQYF. The CDR3, as DNA: TGCAGTGCGGTGGACAGGGGGTTGAGAACAGATACGCAGTATTTT.

V gene TRBV27 combines with J gene TRBJ2-5; no clear D gene. The CDR3 runs 15 residues. V lost 6 bases, J lost 3 bases, and 17 bases lay in between. Per germline, CDR1 MNHEY and CDR2 SMNVEV (reference sequence). CDR3 sequence (DNA): TGTGCCAGCAGCCCCAGAAATCTCTTAAAAGAGACCCAGTACTTC. The encoded protein is CASSPRNLLKETQYF.

The J gene is TRBJ2-5, the V gene TRBV6-5, with TRBD2 as a possible D gene (5 bases). CDR3 length: 16 amino acids. Deletions cut 1 base from V and 11 bases from J, with 23 bases between. Germline CDR1 is MNHEY and CDR2 is SVGAGI. The CDR3 coding sequence is TGTGCCAGCAGTTACTTGTCATGGGAACAAGCCGGGGAGCAGTACTTC. Protein sequence: CASSYLSWEQAGEQYF.

The genes are TRBV28 and TRBJ2-5; TRBD1 aligns across 7 bases. Germline values: CDR1 MDHEN, CDR2 SYDVKM. Trimming cost V 6 bases and J 2 bases; bases outside gene matches: 9. CDR3 size: 15 residues. The CDR3 DNA is TGTGCCAGCAGCGCCGACAGGGACAAACAAGAGACCCAGTACTTC. Translated, it gives CASSADRDKQETQYF.

This clonotype has more than one count but fewer than ten. The rearrangement uses TRBV5-1 and TRBJ2-5, with D perhaps given as TRBD1 or TRBD2 (5 bases each). This CDR3 contains 16 residues. The V gene's germline CDR1 is SGHRS and CDR2 YFSETQ. V was cut by 3 bases and J by 5 bases, with 20 bases left in between. The CDR3, as DNA: TGCGCCAGCAGCTCGGGGACCAGGGTTGAGGTGGAGACCCAGTACTTC. Its protein is CASSSGTRVEVETQYF.

V gene TRBV28 combines with J gene TRBJ2-6, with D tentatively TRBD1 (6 bases). In germline, CDR1 is MDHEN, CDR2 SYDVKM. The length of the CDR3 is 16 residues. The V end was cut by 5 bases, the J end by 1 base, with 12 bases between. Written as DNA, the CDR3 is TGTGCCAGCAGTGAGGGGGATTTTTCTGGGGCCAACGTCCTGACTTTC. As protein: CASSEGDFSGANVLTF.

The CDR3 DNA sequence: TGTGCCAGCAGTGAAGCGCGGACACGCTATGGCTACACCTTC. Translation gives CASSEARTRYGYTF. The chain combines TRBV2 with TRBJ1-2; D may be TRBD1 (5 bases). The CDR3 runs to 14 residues. The V and J ends lost 0 bases and 4 bases respectively, with 9 bases between them. Germline V gene data show CDR1 as SNHLY and CDR2 as FYNNEI.

The V and J genes are TRBV21-1 and TRBJ2-1; the tabulated D call, TRBD2, remains unverified against the DNA. TRBV21-1 counts as a pseudogene. CDR3 length: 13 residues. The CDR3 bases are TGTGCCAGCAGCAGGGAGGGTTGCGGTGAGCAGTTCTTC. This translates into CASSREGCGEQFF.

J is TRBJ2-2 and V is TRBV7-9; 7 bases agree with TRBD1. The CDR3 is 15 amino acids. Germline CDR1 and CDR2: SEHNR and FQNEAQ (reference sequence). V was clipped by 6 bases and J by 5 bases; unmatched bases: 9. Written as DNA, the CDR3 is TGTGCCAGCAGTCCCGGTAGGGGGCGGACCGGGGAGCTGTTTTTT. Its protein product is CASSPGRGRTGELFF.

The J gene is TRBJ2-1, the V gene TRBV29-1; the D is unclear. Germline lookup yields CDR1 SQVTM and CDR2 ANQGSEA. The CDR3 is made up of 11 amino acids. V was pared by 7 bases and J by 6 bases, with 10 bases between. CDR3 region: CSAPVPNEQFF. CDR3 nucleotides: TGCAGCGCCCCCGTCCCCAATGAGCAGTTCTTC.

This chain joins TRBV3-1 and TRBJ2-1, with 8 bases fitting TRBD2. CDR3 length: 15 residues. The V gene end was trimmed by 3 bases and the J gene end by 3 bases; junction bases not matched to a gene: 4. Germline lookup yields CDR1 LGHDT and CDR2 YNNKEL (reference sequence). The CDR3 region is CASSHGGGNYNEQFF. CDR3 coding DNA: TGTGCCAGCAGCCACGGGGGGGGGAACTACAATGAGCAGTTCTTC.

This chain uses TRBV7-2 with TRBJ1-1; no firm D call. Looked up from germline, CDR1 is SGHTA and CDR2 is FQGNSA. The CDR3 loop spans 13 amino acids. The V end lost 1 base, the J end lost 7 bases, and 10 bases lay between the germline ends. CDR3 nucleotides: TGTGCCAGCAGCTTAGTGGGGTTACATGAAGCTTTCTTT. Its translation: CASSLVGLHEAFF.

In its sample, this clonotype was seen a few times. This chain links TRBV6-2 or TRBV6-3 with TRBJ2-1, with D hard to call. The CDR3 loop spans 13 amino acids. In germline, CDR1 is MNHEY, CDR2 SVGEGT. Between the trimmed V and J ends, which lost 8 bases and 0 bases, there was a span of 8 bases. The CDR3: CASDTSSYNEQFF. In nucleotides, the CDR3 is TGTGCCAGCGATACGAGCTCCTACAATGAGCAGTTCTTC.

The chain combines TRBV5-1 with TRBJ2-5; D is unresolved. TRBJ2-7 explains the end of the DNA better; the J call may be wrong. The CDR3 sequence is 14 residues long. The germline gives CDR1 SGHRS, CDR2 YFSETQ. CDR3 nucleotides: TGCGCCAGCAGCTTGGGACTCCTAGGTGGCGAGCAGTACTTC. Translation gives CASSLGLLGGEQYF.

For this clonotype: A read error may account for a junction end that differs from germline. This rearrangement joins TRBV20-1 to TRBJ2-1; D is undetermined. Germline assignment: CDR1 DFQATT and CDR2 SNEGSKA (reference sequence). This CDR3 comprises 12 residues. In DNA, the CDR3 is TGCAGTGCTAGAAGGTTCTACAATGCGCAGTTCTTC. Translation gives CSARRFYNAQFF.

The chain employs TRBV15 and TRBJ2-3, with D possibly being TRBD2 (5 bases). CDR1 is LNHNV and CDR2 is YYDKDF in the germline V gene (reference sequence). The CDR3 runs to 16 residues. Trimming took 1 base from V and 4 from J, leaving 15 bases between them. Here the CDR3 reads CATSRVRRAGADTQYF. The CDR3 nucleotides are TGTGCCACCAGCAGAGTGAGGCGGGCGGGTGCAGATACGCAGTATTTT.

The CDR3 DNA reads as TGTGCCAGCAATTTAAATGGGGACAGGGGAAGCGAGCAGTACTTC. Translating gives CASNLNGDRGSEQYF. The V call is TRBV7-9, the J call TRBJ2-7; 10 bases are shared with TRBD1. Per germline, CDR1 SEHNR and CDR2 FQNEAQ (reference sequence). The CDR3 sequence is 15 residues long. V gave up 7 bases and J gave up 6 bases; unmatched junction bases: 12.

This clonotype was observed a few times. The V and J genes are TRBV7-2 and TRBJ2-7; D unclear. V was trimmed by 4 bases and J by 5 bases, leaving 12 bases between them. The CDR3 covers 13 residues. Germline V lookup: CDR1 SGHTA, CDR2 FQGNSA. CDR3 loop: CASSSSNRDEQYF. The CDR3 DNA reads as TGTGCCAGCAGCTCCTCCAATCGGGACGAGCAGTACTTC.

As concerns this clonotype: A read error may be the cause here, since a much bigger clone is one base away. The chain recombines TRBV20-1 with TRBJ2-7; 16 nucleotides align to TRBD2. The CDR3 is 16 amino acids. J lost 5 bases, V lost 6 bases, and 10 bases had no gene match. The germline V gene has CDR1 DFQATT and CDR2 SNEGSKA (reference sequence). CDR3 bases: TGCAGTGCCCTGGGACTAGCGGGAGGGCAGGGTAACGAGCAGTACTTC. It codes for CSALGLAGGQGNEQYF.

This sequence joins TRBV18 and TRBJ2-4; D is undetermined. Germline V gives CDR1 KGHSH, CDR2 LQKENI. The V and J ends lost 2 bases and 0 bases respectively, with 11 bases between them. The CDR3 contains 16 residues. Here the CDR3 DNA reads TGTGCCAGCTCACCAGGGCTGGTTCTAGCCAAAAACATTCAGTACTTC. It yields the protein CASSPGLVLAKNIQYF. Full variable domain (outside the CDR3, taken from reference TRBV18 and TRBJ2-4): NAGVMQNPRHLVRRRGQEARLRCSPMKGHSHVYWYRQLPEEGLKFMVYLQKENIIDESGMPKERFSAEFPKEGPSILRIQQVVRGDSAAYFCASSPGLVLAKNIQYFGAGTRLSVL.